The next 6 T cell receptor beta chains were all read from a single sample in a study of blood T cell repertoires in COVID-19. Method: immunoSEQ multiplex PCR; TCRdb's copy keeps in-frame clones and lacks some. The sample shows 250,000 or so clones, 80% to 90% of them seen only once. Sequencing was carried out using PBMCs or T cells enriched from blood (not recorded which). The receptors shown here come from a woman between 45 and 60 years old who had been exposed to COVID-19.

This clone was found once. The CDR3 region is CASRLPDRAYGYTF. The CDR3 nucleotides read TGTGCCAGCAGATTACCGGACAGGGCTTATGGCTACACCTTC. This chain uses TRBV2 with TRBJ1-2; 8 bases map to TRBD1. Germline loops: CDR1 SNHLY, CDR2 FYNNEI. This CDR3 is 14 amino acids long. With 6 bases clipped from V and 5 bases from J, the junction kept 8 bases outside the gene matches. The variable domain in full, completed from reference TRBV2 and TRBJ1-2, reads EPEVTQTPSHQVTQMGQEVILRCVPISNHLYFYWYRQILGQKVEFLVSFYNNEISEKSEIFDDQFSVERPDGSNFTLKIRSTKLEDSAMYFCASRLPDRAYGYTFGSGTRLTVV.

J is TRBJ1-1 and V is TRBV9, with 8 bases identical to TRBD1. The CDR3 totals 16 residues. Germline values: CDR1 SGDLS, CDR2 YYNGEE. V was clipped by 3 bases and J by 1 base; unmatched bases: 8. The CDR3 nucleotides read TGTGCCAGCAGCGCGCAGGGGGCGCGGCCGAACACTGAAGCTTTCTTT. As protein: CASSAQGARPNTEAFF.

This clone was picked up one time. This sequence joins TRBV18 and TRBJ1-5, with TRBD1 as a possible D gene (6 bases). Trimming shortened V by 6 bases and J by 1 base, and 19 bases separated the two germline ends. There are 17 residues in the CDR3. The germline V gene encodes CDR1 KGHSH and CDR2 LQKENI. The CDR3, as DNA: TGTGCCAGCTCGCCCACGGGGGGCGCATTCAGCAATCAGCCCCAGCATTTT. Encoded protein: CASSPTGGAFSNQPQHF.

The J gene is TRBJ2-6, the V gene TRBV3-1 (or the pseudogene TRBV3-2); D perhaps matches TRBD1 (6 bases). V was clipped by 4 bases and J by 0 bases, with 19 bases between them. Germline-derived CDR1 and CDR2 are LGHDT and YNNKEL (reference sequence). CDR3 length equals 19 residues. The CDR3 DNA follows: TGTGCCAGCAGCCGCCGATCCCCAGGGGTTGGCTCTGGGGCCAACGTCCTGACTTTC. Protein product: CASSRRSPGVGSGANVLTF.

The V and J genes are TRBV20-1 and TRBJ2-7; D possibly corresponds to TRBD2 (7 bases). CDR1 and CDR2 from the germline V gene are DFQATT and SNEGSKA (reference sequence). The germline V and J ends were trimmed by 6 bases and 5 bases, with 20 bases remaining between them. This CDR3 spans 14 amino acids. CDR3 in DNA: TGCAGTGCAAGTAGGGGGGGCGATAGGGACGAGCAGTACTTC. Translating gives CSASRGGDRDEQYF.

The chain links TRBV9 to TRBJ2-1, with 9 bases fitting TRBD1. CDR3 length equals 15 residues. Germline lookup yields CDR1 SGDLS and CDR2 YYNGEE. V shed 2 bases, J shed 3 bases, and the junction held 3 bases outside the gene matches. This chain's CDR3 is CASSVSGQGYNEQFF. The DNA of the CDR3 is TGTGCCAGCAGCGTCTCGGGACAGGGCTACAATGAGCAGTTCTTC.